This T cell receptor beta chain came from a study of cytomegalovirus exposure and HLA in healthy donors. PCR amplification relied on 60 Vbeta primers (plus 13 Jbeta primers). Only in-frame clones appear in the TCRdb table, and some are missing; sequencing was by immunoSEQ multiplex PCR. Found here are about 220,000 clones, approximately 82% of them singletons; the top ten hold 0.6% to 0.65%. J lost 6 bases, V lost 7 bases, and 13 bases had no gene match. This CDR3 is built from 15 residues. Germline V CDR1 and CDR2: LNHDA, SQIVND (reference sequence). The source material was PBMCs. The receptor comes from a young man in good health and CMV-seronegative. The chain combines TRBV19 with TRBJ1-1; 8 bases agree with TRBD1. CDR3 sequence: CASTPLDREGAEAFF. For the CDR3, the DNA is TGTGCCAGTACCCCGCTGGACAGGGAAGGAGCTGAAGCTTTCTTT.